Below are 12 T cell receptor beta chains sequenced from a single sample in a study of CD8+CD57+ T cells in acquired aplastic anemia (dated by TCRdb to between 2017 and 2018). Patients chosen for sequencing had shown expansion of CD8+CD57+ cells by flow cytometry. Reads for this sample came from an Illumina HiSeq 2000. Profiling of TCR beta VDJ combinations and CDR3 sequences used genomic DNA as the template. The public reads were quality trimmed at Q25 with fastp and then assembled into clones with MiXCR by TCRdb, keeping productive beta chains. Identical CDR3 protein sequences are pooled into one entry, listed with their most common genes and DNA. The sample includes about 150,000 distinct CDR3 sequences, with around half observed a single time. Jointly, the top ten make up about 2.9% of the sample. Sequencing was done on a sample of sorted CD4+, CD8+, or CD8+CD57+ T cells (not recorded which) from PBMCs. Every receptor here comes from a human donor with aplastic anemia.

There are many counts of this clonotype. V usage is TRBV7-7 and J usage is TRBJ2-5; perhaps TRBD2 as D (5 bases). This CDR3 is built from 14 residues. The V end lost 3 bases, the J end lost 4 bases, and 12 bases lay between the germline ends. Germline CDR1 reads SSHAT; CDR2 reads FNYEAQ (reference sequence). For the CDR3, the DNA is TGTGCCAGCAGCTTTAAGCGGCAGTCAGAGACCCAGTACTTC. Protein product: CASSFKRQSETQYF.

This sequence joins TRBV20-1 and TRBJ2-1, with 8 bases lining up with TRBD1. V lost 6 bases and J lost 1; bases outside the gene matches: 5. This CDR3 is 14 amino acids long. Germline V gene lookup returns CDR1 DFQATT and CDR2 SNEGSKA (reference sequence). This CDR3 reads CSATTGVSYNEQFF. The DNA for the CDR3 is TGCAGTGCGACGACAGGGGTGTCCTACAATGAGCAGTTCTTC.

CDR3 nucleotide sequence: TGTGCCAGCAACCTGGGACTAGCGGGGGAGCCGATCGGGGAGCTGTTTTTT. It yields the protein CASNLGLAGEPIGELFF. The chain links TRBV12-3 or TRBV12-4 to TRBJ2-2; 14 bases are shared with TRBD2. The CDR3 length is 17 residues. V lost 7 bases, J lost 7 bases, and 11 bases stayed unmatched.

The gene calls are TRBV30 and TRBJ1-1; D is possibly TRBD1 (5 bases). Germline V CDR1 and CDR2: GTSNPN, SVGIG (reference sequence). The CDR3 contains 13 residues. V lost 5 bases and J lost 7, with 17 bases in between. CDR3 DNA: TGTGCCTGGCGGGGAATACGAAGGGGTGAAGCTTTCTTT. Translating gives CAWRGIRRGEAFF.

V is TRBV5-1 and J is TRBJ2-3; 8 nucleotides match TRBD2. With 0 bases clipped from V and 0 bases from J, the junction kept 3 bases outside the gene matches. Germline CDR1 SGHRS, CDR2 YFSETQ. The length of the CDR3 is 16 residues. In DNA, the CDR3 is TGCGCCAGCAGCTTGGCCGGGAGGGGCAGCACAGATACGCAGTATTTT. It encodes CASSLAGRGSTDTQYF.

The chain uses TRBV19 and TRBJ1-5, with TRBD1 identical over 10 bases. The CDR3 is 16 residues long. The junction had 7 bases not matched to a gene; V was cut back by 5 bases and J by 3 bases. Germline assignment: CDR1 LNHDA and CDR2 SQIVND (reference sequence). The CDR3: CASSPPDRGPNQPQHF. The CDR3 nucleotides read TGTGCCAGTAGTCCTCCCGACAGGGGGCCCAATCAGCCCCAGCATTTT.

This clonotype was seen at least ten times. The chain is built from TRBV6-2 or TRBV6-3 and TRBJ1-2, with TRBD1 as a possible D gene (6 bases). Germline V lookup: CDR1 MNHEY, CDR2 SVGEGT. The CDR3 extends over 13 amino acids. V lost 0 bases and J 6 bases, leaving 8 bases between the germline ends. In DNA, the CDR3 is TGTGCCAGCAGTTACTCAGGGGGGGATGGCTACACCTTC. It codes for CASSYSGGDGYTF.

CDR3 nucleotide sequence: TGTGCCATCAGTGAAGCCACAAATTCACCCCTCCACTTT. Residues: CAISEATNSPLHF. The V gene is TRBV10-3, the J gene TRBJ1-6; D uncertain. The germline gives CDR1 ENHRY, CDR2 SYGVKD. Trimming removed 3 bases at V and 7 bases at J, with 7 bases between. CDR3 length equals 13 residues.

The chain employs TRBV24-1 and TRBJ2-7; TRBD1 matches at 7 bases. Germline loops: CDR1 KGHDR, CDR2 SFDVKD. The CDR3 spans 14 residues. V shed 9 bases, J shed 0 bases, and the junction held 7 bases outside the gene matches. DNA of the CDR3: TGTGCCACCCCAGGGGACAGAGACTCCTACGAGCAGTACTTC. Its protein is CATPGDRDSYEQYF.

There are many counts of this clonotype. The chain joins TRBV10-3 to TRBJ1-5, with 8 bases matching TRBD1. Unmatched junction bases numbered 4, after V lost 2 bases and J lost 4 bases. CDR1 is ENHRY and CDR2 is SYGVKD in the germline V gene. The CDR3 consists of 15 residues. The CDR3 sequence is CAISEGQGRNQPQHF. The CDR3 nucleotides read TGTGCCATCAGTGAGGGACAGGGACGAAATCAGCCCCAGCATTTT.

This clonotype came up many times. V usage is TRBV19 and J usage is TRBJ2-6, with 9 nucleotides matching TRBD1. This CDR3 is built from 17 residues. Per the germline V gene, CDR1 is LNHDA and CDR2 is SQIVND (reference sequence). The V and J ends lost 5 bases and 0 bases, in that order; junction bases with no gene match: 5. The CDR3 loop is CASSPLTGGSGANVLTF. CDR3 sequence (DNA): TGTGCCAGTAGTCCGCTGACAGGGGGCTCTGGGGCCAACGTCCTGACTTTC.

The CDR3 bases are TGTGCCAGCAGCCAAGGGGACAGTGGCGGGTCAGATACGCAGTATTTT. Protein sequence: CASSQGDSGGSDTQYF. The chain carries TRBV6-1 and TRBJ2-3; 7 bases are shared with TRBD1. Germline CDR1 is MNHNS and CDR2 is SASEGT. The length of the CDR3 is 16 residues. J lost 4 bases, V lost 6 bases, and 13 bases had no gene match.